These 19 T cell receptor beta chains share one sample of origin, sequenced in a study of post-analysis software for immune sequencing data. The study's findings and limits: When patients were compared with controls, roughly five TRBV segments were more frequent, TRBV5-6, TRBV5-1 and TRBV20-1 among them.

Unique molecular identifiers featured in each of the TCR beta cDNA libraries. TCRdb itself ran the PCR reads through MiXCR, one entry per CDR3 protein. This sample has 350,000 to 500,000 distinct CDR3 sequences, with roughly 40% found just once. Antigens for these TCRs are unknown. The sequencing input was blood. The receptors were sampled from a girl aged 2-10 years with multiple sclerosis.

CDR3 protein: CASSPMDIRGTGELFF. The CDR3, as DNA: TGTGCCAGCAGCCCGATGGACATCCGAGGCACCGGGGAGCTGTTTTTT. The chain uses TRBV12-3 or TRBV12-4 and TRBJ2-2; D possibly corresponds to TRBD1 (5 bases). The CDR3 has 16 residues. V lost 6 bases and J 4 bases, leaving 18 bases between the germline ends.

The sample holds a few counts of this clonotype. The chain is built from TRBV21-1 and TRBJ2-1; TRBD2 is the table's D call and was not checked against the DNA. TRBV21-1 is marked as a pseudogene. This CDR3 spans 14 amino acids. CDR3 loop: CASSFLAGNNEQFF. For the CDR3, the DNA is TGTGCCAGCAGCTTTCTAGCGGGAAATAATGAGCAGTTCTTC.

The chain has TRBV18 and TRBJ1-5; D unclear. The CDR3 consists of 13 residues. Looked up from germline, CDR1 is KGHSH and CDR2 is LQKENI. V gave up 3 bases and J gave up 5 bases, with 8 bases separating them. The CDR3 protein is CASSPDPDQPQHF. DNA for the CDR3: TGTGCCAGCTCACCGGACCCGGATCAGCCCCAGCATTTT.

The CDR3 here is CSALSQILGGLNEQYF. The CDR3 DNA reads TGCAGTGCTTTATCTCAGATATTGGGAGGGCTCAATGAGCAGTACTTC. The V gene is TRBV20-1, the J gene TRBJ2-5, with 7 bases fitting TRBD2. Germline trimming cut 5 bases from V and 11 bases from J; bases unmatched to any gene: 23. CDR1 and CDR2 (germline): DFQATT, SNEGSKA (reference sequence). CDR3 length: 16 amino acids.

V gene TRBV12-3 or TRBV12-4 combines with J gene TRBJ1-5; 10 bases are a match to TRBD1. The V gene end was trimmed by 5 bases and the J gene end by 0 bases; junction bases not matched to a gene: 13. The CDR3 extends over 19 amino acids. The CDR3: CASSKLGDRGSNSNQPQHF. The CDR3 DNA reads as TGTGCCAGCAGTAAACTTGGGGACAGGGGCTCGAATAGCAATCAGCCCCAGCATTTT.

V is TRBV6-1 and J is TRBJ2-1; perhaps D is TRBD1 or TRBD2 (5 bases each). The CDR3 totals 13 residues. Germline V gene sequence: CDR1 MNHNS, CDR2 SASEGT. The germline V and J ends were trimmed by 3 bases and 6 bases, with 9 bases remaining between them. Here the CDR3 DNA reads TGTGCCAGCAGTGAGGGGACGACCAATGAGCAGTTCTTC. This translates into CASSEGTTNEQFF.

The rearrangement joins TRBV20-1 to TRBJ1-5; possible D gene TRBD1, 6 bases. The CDR3 is 12 amino acids. CDR1 is DFQATT, CDR2 SNEGSKA, per germline (reference sequence). Trimming removed 3 bases from V and 6 bases from J, with 9 bases in between. The CDR3 spells CSARGAGQPQHF. CDR3 nucleotides: TGCAGTGCTAGGGGGGCCGGTCAGCCCCAGCATTTT.

The chain carries TRBV7-9 and TRBJ2-7; 8 nucleotides align to TRBD1. V shed 6 bases and J 3 bases; nucleotides not matched to a gene: 4. Germline V gene sequence: CDR1 SEHNR, CDR2 FQNEAQ (reference sequence). The CDR3 length is 13 residues. The chain's CDR3 is CASRTTGGYEQYF. The CDR3 DNA follows: TGTGCCAGCAGGACTACAGGGGGCTACGAGCAGTACTTC.

This clonotype was picked up a small number of times. V is TRBV20-1 and J is TRBJ2-5; D ambiguous. This CDR3 has 11 residues. V lost 3 bases to trimming and J lost 11 bases, with 13 bases between them. The germline V gene has CDR1 DFQATT and CDR2 SNEGSKA (reference sequence). The CDR3 DNA follows: TGCAGTGCTAGGAAACGACTTGAGCAGTACTTC. It specifies CSARKRLEQYF.

The gene calls are TRBV28 and TRBJ2-5; D ambiguous. Trimming left V 8 bases short and J 2 bases short, with 9 bases between. The CDR3 has 12 amino acids. Per the germline V gene, CDR1 is MDHEN and CDR2 is SYDVKM. This CDR3 reads CASGSVQETQYF. CDR3 nucleotides: TGTGCCAGCGGGTCAGTTCAAGAGACCCAGTACTTC.

The chain combines TRBV20-1 with TRBJ2-7, with D maybe TRBD2 (5 bases). V lost 6 bases and J 1 base, leaving 16 bases between the germline ends. The germline V gene encodes CDR1 DFQATT and CDR2 SNEGSKA (reference sequence). This CDR3 has 14 amino acids. The CDR3 spells CSATPPTGSYEQYF. DNA of the CDR3: TGCAGTGCCACCCCCCCAACGGGGTCCTACGAGCAGTACTTC.

This chain links TRBV2 with TRBJ1-2; 7 bases agree with TRBD1. V was clipped by 6 bases and J by 10 bases; unmatched bases: 5. The CDR3 spans 11 residues. Germline V gene sequence: CDR1 SNHLY, CDR2 FYNNEI. CDR3 residues: CASRGDSLYTF. The DNA of the CDR3 is TGTGCCAGCAGGGGGGACAGCCTCTACACCTTC. The variable domain in full, with the rest retrieved from reference TRBV2 and TRBJ1-2, is EPEVTQTPSHQVTQMGQEVILRCVPISNHLYFYWYRQILGQKVEFLVSFYNNEISEKSEIFDDQFSVERPDGSNFTLKIRSTKLEDSAMYFCASRGDSLYTFGSGTRLTVV.

The sample holds a few counts of this clonotype. V and J are TRBV28 and TRBJ2-5; 7 nucleotides agree with TRBD1. The J call is doubtful: the DNA matches TRBJ2-7 better. Germline V gene data show CDR1 as MDHEN and CDR2 as SYDVKM. The CDR3 extends over 16 amino acids. CDR3 in amino acids: CASSPRQGGPPYEQYF. The CDR3 bases are TGTGCCAGCAGTCCCCGACAGGGTGGGCCCCCCTACGAGCAGTACTTC.

V is TRBV7-9 and J is TRBJ2-5; TRBD1 agrees at 7 bases. The germline V gene encodes CDR1 SEHNR and CDR2 FQNEAQ (reference sequence). The CDR3 contains 14 residues. V shed 4 bases, J shed 5 bases, and the junction held 7 bases outside the gene matches. DNA for the CDR3: TGTGCCAGCAGCTCGGGTACAGGGGCCGAGACCCAGTACTTC. Translation gives CASSSGTGAETQYF.

The V and J genes are TRBV20-1 and TRBJ1-2; maybe TRBD1 (6 bases). Germline V gene lookup returns CDR1 DFQATT and CDR2 SNEGSKA (reference sequence). Between the trimmed V and J ends, which lost 3 bases and 2 bases, there was a span of 13 bases. The CDR3 consists of 14 residues. CDR3: CSARAIGQNYGYTF. CDR3 sequence (DNA): TGCAGTGCTAGGGCCATAGGACAGAACTATGGCTACACCTTC.

In this sample, this clonotype turned up a few times. The DNA for the CDR3 is TGTGCCAGCAGCGAACGCGGGACAGATGGCTACACCTTC. Residues: CASSERGTDGYTF. The rearrangement links TRBV4-2 to TRBJ1-2; 7 positions agree with TRBD1. Trimming took 5 bases from V and 6 from J; bases not matched to a gene: 6. The CDR3 is 13 residues long. Germline assignment: CDR1 LGHNA and CDR2 YNFKEQ.

The J gene is TRBJ2-5, the V gene TRBV7-9; D possibly uses TRBD1 or TRBD2 (5 bases each). CDR3 length equals 14 residues. CDR1 SEHNR and CDR2 FQNEAQ come from the germline V gene (reference sequence). The ends were cut back, 1 base at V and 5 bases at J, with 11 bases in the middle. CDR3 sequence reads: CASSLDGTGETQYF. In DNA form, the CDR3 reads TGTGCCAGCAGCTTAGATGGGACGGGGGAGACCCAGTACTTC.

The chain carries TRBV29-1 and TRBJ1-1; 9 bases match TRBD1. The V segment lost 0 bases and the J segment 5 bases; nucleotides outside the gene matches: 7. Germline V gene lookup returns CDR1 SQVTM and CDR2 ANQGSEA. CDR3 length equals 15 residues. CDR3 loop: CSVEDLGQGGTEAFF. The CDR3 nucleotides read TGCAGCGTTGAAGATCTGGGACAGGGAGGAACTGAAGCTTTCTTT. Based on the CDR3 plus reference TRBV29-1 and TRBJ1-1, the full variable domain is SAVISQKPSRDICQRGTSLTIQCQVDSQVTMMFWYRQQPGQSLTLIATANQGSEATYESGFVIDKFPISRPNLTFSTLTVSNMSPEDSSIYLCSVEDLGQGGTEAFFGQGTRLTVV.

This clonotype was counted only a few times. The chain recombines TRBV10-3 with TRBJ2-7, with 9 positions matching TRBD1. V was pared by 10 bases and J by 3 bases, with 13 bases of the junction left unmatched. The germline gives CDR1 ENHRY, CDR2 SYGVKD. The CDR3 is made up of 15 amino acids. Written as DNA, the CDR3 is TGTGCCACCGAGGGTGGAGGGACAGGGAACTACGAGCAGTACTTC. It yields the protein CATEGGGTGNYEQYF.